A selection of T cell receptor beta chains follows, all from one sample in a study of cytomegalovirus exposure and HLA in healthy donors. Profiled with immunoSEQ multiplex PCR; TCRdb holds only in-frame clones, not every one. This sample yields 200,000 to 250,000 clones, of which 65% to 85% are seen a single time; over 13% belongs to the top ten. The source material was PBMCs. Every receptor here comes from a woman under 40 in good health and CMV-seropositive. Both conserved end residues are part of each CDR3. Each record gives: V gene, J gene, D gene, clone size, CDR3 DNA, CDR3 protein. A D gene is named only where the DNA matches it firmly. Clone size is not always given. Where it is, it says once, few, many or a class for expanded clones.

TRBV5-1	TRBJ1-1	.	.	TGCGCCAGCAGGAAGGGCTTGAACACTGAAGCTTTCTTT	CASRKGLNTEAFF
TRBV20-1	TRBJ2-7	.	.	TGCAGTGCTAGAGACGACCCGGAGCAGTACTTC	CSARDDPEQYF
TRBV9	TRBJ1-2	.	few	TGTGCCAGCAGCGTAGGAACGTCGGTCCTCTATGGCTACACCTTC	CASSVGTSVLYGYTF
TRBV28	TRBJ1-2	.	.	TGTGCCAGCAGCAACGGACCCGAATGGAGTATTCTCTATGGCTACACCTTC	CASSNGPEWSILYGYTF
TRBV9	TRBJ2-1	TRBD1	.	TGTGCCAGCAGCGTGGGACAGGGGGTATACAATGAGCAGTTCTTC	CASSVGQGVYNEQFF
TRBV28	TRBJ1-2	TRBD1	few	TGTGCCAGCAGTCCGGGACAGGGGAACTATGGCTACACCTTC	CASSPGQGNYGYTF
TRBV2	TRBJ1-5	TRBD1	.	TGTGCCAGCAAGACCCCGGGACAGGGGAATCAGCCCCAGCATTTT	CASKTPGQGNQPQHF
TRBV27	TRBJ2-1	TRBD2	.	TGTGCCAGCATCGGCGGGGGCTACAATGAGCAGTTCTTC	CASIGGGYNEQFF
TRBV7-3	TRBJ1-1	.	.	TGTGCCAGCAGCTCGCAGGGTATGAACACTGAAGCTTTCTTT	CASSSQGMNTEAFF
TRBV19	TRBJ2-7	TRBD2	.	TGTGCCAGTAGTACTGCTTACCGACTAGCGGGAGGGGGGTACGAGCAGTACTTC	CASSTAYRLAGGGYEQYF
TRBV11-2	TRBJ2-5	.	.	TGTGCCAGCAGCTTCGGGGCCAGAGAGACCCAGTACTTC	CASSFGARETQYF
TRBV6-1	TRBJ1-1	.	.	TGTGCCAGCAGTTCGACGGGGGGCACTGAAGCTTTCTTT	CASSSTGGTEAFF
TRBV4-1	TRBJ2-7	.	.	TGCGCCAGCAGCCCCCAGGACGCCCCCGGGAAGTCCTACGAGCAGTACTTC	CASSPQDAPGKSYEQYF
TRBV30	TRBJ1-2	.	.	TGTGCCTGGAGAGGTGGGAGTGGTGGCTACACCTTC	CAWRGGSGGYTF
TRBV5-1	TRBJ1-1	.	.	TGCGCCAGCAGCTTGTATGACAGGAACACTGAAGCTTTCTTT	CASSLYDRNTEAFF
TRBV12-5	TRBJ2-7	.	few	TGTGCTAGTGGTTTGTTGAACGAGCAGTACTTC	CASGLLNEQYF
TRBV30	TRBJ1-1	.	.	TGTGCCTGGAAGCAGAACACTGAAGCTTTCTTT	CAWKQNTEAFF